In its sample, the clone carrying this T cell receptor beta chain was seen a few times. This sample was included in a study of shared clonotypes between healthy human individuals. Assay: immunoSEQ multiplex PCR; the TCRdb copy retains only in-frame clones and omits some. This sample yields approximately 2.5 million clones, of which approximately 94% are seen a single time; about 0.13% belongs to the top ten. The CDR3 totals 14 residues. The V and J ends lost 4 bases and 5 bases, in that order; junction bases with no gene match: 6. The germline V gene encodes CDR1 MNHEY and CDR2 SVGAGI. Material: naive CD4+ T cells sorted from blood. Documented subset: CD45RA+ positively selected. The rearrangement joins TRBV6-5 to TRBJ1-1; 8 bases agree with TRBD1. The source is a man younger than 35 in good health. This CDR3 is CASSWTGRGTEAFF. CDR3 in DNA: TGTGCCAGCAGTTGGACAGGGAGGGGGACTGAAGCTTTCTTT.